The 9 T cell receptor beta chains presented below share a single source sample, sequenced in a study of control samples from healthy donors and cancer patients. Profiling relied on immunoSEQ multiplex PCR, and the TCRdb table lists in-frame clones only, not all of them. The repertoire consists of some 220,000 clones, with roughly 94% occurring once and the leading ten covering less than 1.6%. The specimen was blood. The receptors were sampled from a man between 50 and 59 years old in good health.

This clone was counted a single time. The chain is built from TRBV4-1 and TRBJ2-3, with 7 bases that match TRBD2. This CDR3 comprises 14 residues. Trimming removed 4 bases from V and 2 bases from J; junction bases left unmatched: 3. The V gene's germline CDR1 is MGHRA and CDR2 YSYEKL. CDR3 sequence reads: CASSLGLDTDTQYF. CDR3 nucleotide sequence: TGCGCCAGCAGCCTAGGACTAGACACAGATACGCAGTATTTT.

J is TRBJ1-1 and V is TRBV5-4; D remains ambiguous. This CDR3 region has 14 residues. CDR1 is SGHNT and CDR2 is YYREEE in the germline V gene (reference sequence). The V gene lost 0 bases and the J gene lost 0 bases, with 6 bases spanning the gap. The CDR3 DNA reads TGTGCCAGCAGCTTGGCGGGAATGAACACTGAAGCTTTCTTT. Its translation is CASSLAGMNTEAFF.

The chain recombines TRBV5-4 with TRBJ1-5, with 12 bases that match TRBD1. Trimming at V came to 4 bases and at J to 4 bases, leaving 15 bases not matched to a gene. This CDR3 is 19 amino acids long. The germline V gene has CDR1 SGHNT and CDR2 YYREEE (reference sequence). Here the CDR3 reads CASSDGPGTGGRGNQPQHF. The CDR3 region has the DNA TGTGCCAGCAGCGACGGACCCGGGACAGGGGGCAGGGGTAATCAGCCCCAGCATTTT.

This chain links TRBV18 with TRBJ1-5, with D maybe TRBD1 (5 bases). The CDR3 covers 14 residues. From germline, CDR1 is KGHSH and CDR2 LQKENI. The V gene lost 3 bases and the J gene lost 7 bases, with 13 bases spanning the gap. The CDR3 reads CASSPTGTGQPQHF. CDR3 coding DNA: TGTGCCAGCTCACCTACAGGCACCGGGCAGCCCCAGCATTTT.

CDR3 in amino acids: CASSIGNSGGDKNIQYF. CDR3 DNA sequence: TGTGCCAGTAGTATAGGAAATAGCGGGGGGGACAAAAACATTCAGTACTTC. This sequence joins TRBV19 and TRBJ2-4; 11 bases match TRBD2. The germline CDR1 and CDR2 sequences are LNHDA and SQIVND (reference sequence). CDR3 size: 17 residues. V was clipped by 1 base and J by 3 bases; unmatched bases: 5. Using reference TRBV19 and TRBJ2-4 for the parts outside the CDR3, the full variable domain is DGGITQSPKYLFRKEGQNVTLSCEQNLNHDAMYWYRQDPGQGLRLIYYSQIVNDFQKGDIAEGYSVSREKKESFPLTVTSAQKNPTAFYLCASSIGNSGGDKNIQYFGAGTRLSVL.

V is TRBV9 and J is TRBJ2-1; either TRBD1 or TRBD2 may fit D (5 bases each). V lost 2 bases, J lost 4 bases, and 19 bases lay in between. Germline loops: CDR1 SGDLS, CDR2 YYNGEE. CDR3 length: 17 amino acids. The CDR3 sequence is CASSVFPGTDLYNEQFF. For the CDR3, the DNA is TGTGCCAGCAGCGTTTTCCCCGGGACGGATTTGTACAATGAGCAGTTCTTC.

This CDR3 reads CASSTRLAGGPGTGELFF. In nucleotides, the CDR3 is TGTGCCAGCAGCACTCGACTAGCGGGGGGGCCAGGCACCGGGGAGCTGTTTTTT. The genes are TRBV4-2 and TRBJ2-2; 14 nucleotides line up with TRBD2. The CDR3 consists of 18 residues. Germline CDR1 is LGHNA and CDR2 is YNFKEQ. The V segment lost 5 bases and the J segment 4 bases; nucleotides outside the gene matches: 9.

A single count supports this clone. V is TRBV28 and J is TRBJ2-7; D ambiguous. V was cut by 3 bases and J by 0 bases, with 9 bases left in between. Germline CDR1 MDHEN, CDR2 SYDVKM. The length of the CDR3 is 14 residues. CDR3 nucleotide sequence: TGTGCCAGCAGTTTGATTGGGCGCTCCTACGAGCAGTACTTC. Protein sequence: CASSLIGRSYEQYF.

J is TRBJ1-5 and V is TRBV27; no clear D. Germline V lookup: CDR1 MNHEY, CDR2 SMNVEV (reference sequence). This CDR3 is 14 amino acids long. V was pared by 6 bases and J by 6 bases, with 15 bases between. The CDR3 nucleotides are TGTGCCAGCAGGCGAGATCTTTTCGGTCAGCCCCAGCATTTT. Protein sequence: CASRRDLFGQPQHF.